What follows are 13 T cell receptor beta chains derived from one specimen sequenced in a study of human T cells and chemical hapten exposure. TCRdb passed the RACE reads through MiXCR, listing each CDR3 protein once. The sample carries around 70,000 distinct CDR3 sequences, 11% recorded once. Time point in this sample: patch test 3, about 24 weeks after DPC sensitization. Treatment: therapeutic diphenylcyclopropenone sensitization with weekly scalp DPC. The sequencing used whole blood, collected in connection with sensitization to the hapten diphenylcyclopropenone (DPC). The receptor set was obtained from a woman in her forties or fifties with alopecia areata. Some clones in this sample may be carry-over from other donors' samples.

The chain recombines TRBV5-1 with TRBJ2-7, with TRBD2 identical over 10 bases. Trimming cost V 3 bases and J 0 bases; bases outside gene matches: 3. The CDR3 consists of 15 residues. The V gene's germline CDR1 is SGHRS and CDR2 YFSETQ. In DNA form, the CDR3 reads TGCGCCAGCAGCTCTCTAGCGGGAGTCTCCTACGAGCAGTACTTC. Its protein is CASSSLAGVSYEQYF.

This clonotype appeared many times. The chain joins TRBV2 to TRBJ1-2; D gene ambiguous. Trimming shortened V by 6 bases and J by 8 bases, and 13 bases separated the two germline ends. The CDR3 extends over 12 amino acids. CDR1 and CDR2 (germline): SNHLY, FYNNEI. CDR3 in DNA: TGTGCCAGCAGCCCCGGGCCGGACGGCTACACCTTC. Amino acids: CASSPGPDGYTF.

This clonotype was observed at least ten times. The chain has TRBV11-2 and TRBJ1-2; D is unresolved. V gave up 5 bases and J gave up 6 bases, with 22 bases separating them. The CDR3 totals 16 residues. The germline CDR1 and CDR2 sequences are SGHAT and FQNNGV. DNA for the CDR3: TGTGCCAGCAGCCCCGTCCGAGACTCGGTGCGGAATGGCTACACCTTC. Translation gives CASSPVRDSVRNGYTF.

For the CDR3, the DNA is TGTGCCAGCAGATATACAAGGGGATACGAGCAGTACTTC. It is translated as CASRYTRGYEQYF. This chain joins TRBV12-3 or TRBV12-4 and TRBJ2-7; D possibly corresponds to TRBD1 (5 bases). The V gene lost 6 bases and the J gene lost 4 bases, with 13 bases spanning the gap. This CDR3 is 13 amino acids long.

Ten or more counts support this clonotype. The chain links TRBV27 to TRBJ2-2; 8 bases are a match to TRBD1. The CDR3 runs to 18 residues. With V trimmed by 3 bases and J by 7 bases, 16 bases remained unmatched. Germline CDR1 is MNHEY and CDR2 is SMNVEV (reference sequence). The DNA for the CDR3 is TGTGCCAGCAGTTTCTGGACCGGTGGACAGGGCGCAGGCGGGGAGCTGTTTTTT. Its protein product is CASSFWTGGQGAGGELFF.

The V gene is TRBV7-8, the J gene TRBJ1-5; TRBD1 agrees at 9 bases. The CDR3 length is 16 residues. The V gene's germline CDR1 is SGHVS and CDR2 FQNEAQ. V was pared by 5 bases and J by 6 bases, with 11 bases of the junction left unmatched. CDR3 DNA: TGTGCCAGCAGCGCGACGGGCCTACAGGGGGCTCAGCCCCAGCATTTT. Translated: CASSATGLQGAQPQHF.

This clonotype came up a few times. This rearrangement joins TRBV29-1 to TRBJ2-3; 7 nucleotides align to TRBD1. Trimming removed 6 bases from V and 5 bases from J; junction bases left unmatched: 8. This CDR3 is 13 amino acids long. Germline CDR1 and CDR2: SQVTM and ANQGSEA. The CDR3 region has the DNA TGCAGCGTATGGGACAGCGCCGAAGATACGCAGTATTTT. Translated: CSVWDSAEDTQYF.

This clonotype was seen a few times. The rearrangement joins TRBV20-1 to TRBJ2-4, with 12 bases fitting TRBD2. J was trimmed by 1 base and V by 0 bases; bases with no gene match: 13. The CDR3 sequence is 20 residues long. CDR1 DFQATT and CDR2 SNEGSKA come from the germline V gene (reference sequence). The CDR3 nucleotides are TGCAGTGCTAGAGAGCCTCTAGCGGGAGGGCCTTCGGATGCCAAAAACATTCAGTACTTC. Its protein is CSAREPLAGGPSDAKNIQYF.

In this sample, this clonotype turned up many times. V is TRBV20-1 and J is TRBJ1-1; 9 positions match TRBD1. V was pared by 6 bases and J by 4 bases, with 12 bases of the junction left unmatched. Germline lookup yields CDR1 DFQATT and CDR2 SNEGSKA (reference sequence). This CDR3 comprises 15 residues. The CDR3 loop reads CSAQLHRGLSTEAFF. In nucleotides, the CDR3 is TGCAGTGCGCAACTTCACAGGGGGCTCTCCACTGAAGCTTTCTTT.

This clonotype was recorded many times. J is TRBJ1-1 and V is TRBV10-2; D is unresolved. Between the trimmed V and J ends, which lost 6 bases and 1 base, there was a span of 15 bases. This CDR3 is 15 amino acids long. CDR1 is WSHSY and CDR2 is SAAADI in the germline V gene. The DNA for the CDR3 is TGCGCCAGCAGCGTCGACAAGGGTCGGAACACTGAAGCTTTCTTT. Amino acid sequence: CASSVDKGRNTEAFF.

The chain has TRBV20-1 and TRBJ2-5; TRBD1 might be the D (6 bases). Germline V gives CDR1 DFQATT, CDR2 SNEGSKA (reference sequence). V was clipped by 0 bases and J by 3 bases, with 14 bases between them. The CDR3 sequence is 15 residues long. The CDR3 reads CSARDPAGVKETQYF. The CDR3 bases are TGCAGTGCTAGAGATCCGGCAGGGGTTAAAGAGACCCAGTACTTC.

A few counts support this clonotype. The chain carries TRBV20-1 and TRBJ2-1, with a possible D match to TRBD2 (6 bases). Germline V gives CDR1 DFQATT, CDR2 SNEGSKA (reference sequence). This CDR3 has 16 amino acids. V was trimmed by 0 bases and J by 6 bases, leaving 18 bases between them. CDR3 in amino acids: CSARDVGTPLTNEQFF. Here the CDR3 DNA reads TGCAGTGCTAGAGATGTAGGGACTCCCCTAACCAATGAGCAGTTCTTC.

This clonotype appeared many times. V usage is TRBV5-6 and J usage is TRBJ2-3; D is unresolved. Per germline, CDR1 SGHDT and CDR2 YYEEEE. The V end was cut by 6 bases, the J end by 2 bases, with 10 bases between. The CDR3 is made up of 13 amino acids. This CDR3 is CASTNTFTDTQYF. DNA of the CDR3: TGTGCCAGCACCAACACCTTCACAGATACGCAGTATTTT.